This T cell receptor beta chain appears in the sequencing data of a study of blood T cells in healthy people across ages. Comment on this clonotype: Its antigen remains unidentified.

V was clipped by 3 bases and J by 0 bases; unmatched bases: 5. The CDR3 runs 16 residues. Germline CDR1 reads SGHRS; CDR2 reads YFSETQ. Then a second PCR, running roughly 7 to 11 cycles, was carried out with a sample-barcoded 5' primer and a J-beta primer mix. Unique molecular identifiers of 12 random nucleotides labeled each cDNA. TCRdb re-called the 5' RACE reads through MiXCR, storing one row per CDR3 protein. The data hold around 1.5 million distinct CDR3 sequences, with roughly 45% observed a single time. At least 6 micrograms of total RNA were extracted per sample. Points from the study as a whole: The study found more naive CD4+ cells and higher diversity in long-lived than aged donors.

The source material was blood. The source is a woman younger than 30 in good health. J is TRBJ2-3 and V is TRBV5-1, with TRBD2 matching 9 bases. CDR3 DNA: TGCGCCAGCAGCTGGAGACTAGCGGAGAGCACAGATACGCAGTATTTT. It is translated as CASSWRLAESTDTQYF.